These 20 T cell receptor beta chains originate from one sample sequenced in a study of OX40 agonist ivuxolimab in advanced cancers. Library preparation was by the immunoSEQ multiplex PCR assay. TCRdb re-hosts the immuneACCESS table, in-frame sequences only. Its copies lack some clones; in the studies checked, an unresolved V gene accounts for under half of them, and the cause for the rest is not known. The sample table holds under 20,000 clones, of which just over 85% were seen once. Jointly, the top ten make up 0.65% to 0.7% of the sample. This specimen consisted of CD4+ or CD8+ T cells sorted from blood, obtained in a trial of the OX40 agonist ivuxolimab. The receptor set was obtained from an adult with an advanced solid tumor such as melanoma, head and neck, liver or kidney cancer.

The V gene is TRBV2, the J gene TRBJ2-5; TRBD1 is a possible D gene (6 bases). Germline CDR1 SNHLY, CDR2 FYNNEI. CDR3 length equals 16 residues. Trimming left V 8 bases short and J 2 bases short, with 21 bases between. In DNA form, the CDR3 reads TGTGCCAGCGAAAAACAGGGCCAGGTTCCTCAAGAGACCCAGTACTTC. It encodes CASEKQGQVPQETQYF. Full variable domain (missing parts from reference TRBV2 and TRBJ2-5): EPEVTQTPSHQVTQMGQEVILRCVPISNHLYFYWYRQILGQKVEFLVSFYNNEISEKSEIFDDQFSVERPDGSNFTLKIRSTKLEDSAMYFCASEKQGQVPQETQYFGPGTRLLVL.

Remarks on this clone: The junction shows a germline mismatch at one end, possibly a read error. The chain combines TRBV5-3 with TRBJ2-3, with TRBD2 matching over 10 bases. TRBV5-3 is reported as an ORF; its role is uncertain. This CDR3 contains 15 residues. Here the CDR3 DNA reads TGTGCCAGCAGCTTGGATAGCGGGAGGACAGATACGCAGTATTTT. It encodes CASSLDSGRTDTQYF.

A single count supports this clone. This chain links TRBV7-9 with TRBJ1-5; TRBD1 aligns across 7 bases. The J segment lost 4 bases and the V segment lost 3 bases, leaving 6 bases of the junction unmatched. The CDR3 spans 15 residues. Germline CDR1 and CDR2: SEHNR and FQNEAQ (reference sequence). As DNA, the CDR3 is TGTGCCAGCAGCTTTGGGGCAGGGGGGAATCAGCCCCAGCATTTT. Protein sequence: CASSFGAGGNQPQHF.

The chain has TRBV5-1 and TRBJ2-7, with D uncertain. The V end lost 4 bases, the J end lost 5 bases, and 13 bases lay between the germline ends. There are 13 residues in the CDR3. The germline gives CDR1 SGHRS, CDR2 YFSETQ. This CDR3 is CASSPVLTNEQYF. The DNA of the CDR3 is TGCGCCAGCAGCCCCGTTCTCACGAACGAGCAGTACTTC.

The chain is built from TRBV5-4 and TRBJ1-2; TRBD1 matches 11 bases. V shed 4 bases, J shed 6 bases, and the junction held 8 bases outside the gene matches. The CDR3 runs 15 residues. The germline gives CDR1 SGHNT, CDR2 YYREEE (reference sequence). The CDR3 coding sequence is TGTGCCAGCAGCAGACCCGGGACAGGGGGAGATGGCTACACCTTC. Protein: CASSRPGTGGDGYTF.

The table lists this clone with a count of one. This chain connects TRBV11-2 to TRBJ2-1; 11 nucleotides agree with TRBD2. The V segment lost 1 base and the J segment 10 bases; nucleotides outside the gene matches: 3. Germline CDR1 and CDR2: SGHAT and FQNNGV. This CDR3 spans 14 amino acids. Here the CDR3 reads CASSLVWTSGEQFF. The DNA of the CDR3 is TGTGCCAGCAGCTTAGTTTGGACTAGCGGGGAGCAGTTCTTC.

The chain links TRBV18 to TRBJ2-5; the D is unclear. The CDR3 has 10 residues. Germline CDR1 is KGHSH and CDR2 is LQKENI. V was clipped by 8 bases and J by 5 bases, with 6 bases between them. CDR3 amino acids: CASGRETQYF. CDR3 DNA: TGTGCCAGCGGCAGGGAGACCCAGTACTTC.

The J gene is TRBJ1-1, the V gene TRBV5-4; possible D gene TRBD1, 5 bases. Per the germline V gene, CDR1 is SGHNT and CDR2 is YYREEE (reference sequence). V was clipped by 4 bases and J by 0 bases, with 16 bases between them. The CDR3 is 16 amino acids. The CDR3 sequence is CASSRATANMNTEAFF. In DNA form, the CDR3 reads TGTGCCAGCAGCCGAGCGACAGCCAACATGAACACTGAAGCTTTCTTT.

The chain recombines TRBV6-6 with TRBJ1-6; 9 bases agree with TRBD1. V dropped 6 bases and J dropped 6; count of bases not matched to a gene: 6. The CDR3 length is 15 residues. Germline CDR1 and CDR2: MNHNY and SVGAGI (reference sequence). CDR3 sequence reads: CASSQPGQGNSPLHF. The CDR3 nucleotides read TGTGCCAGCAGCCAACCGGGACAGGGTAATTCACCCCTCCACTTT.

The V call is TRBV7-9, the J call TRBJ1-4; TRBD1 matches 9 bases. CDR3 length equals 15 residues. Germline trimming cut 5 bases from V and 8 bases from J; bases unmatched to any gene: 9. Germline V CDR1 and CDR2: SEHNR, FQNEAQ (reference sequence). CDR3 in amino acids: CASSPSTGGWEKLFF. The CDR3 nucleotides read TGTGCCAGCAGCCCCTCTACAGGGGGCTGGGAAAAACTGTTTTTT.

CDR3 protein: CASSISVSGGHWQFF. The CDR3 nucleotides are TGTGCCAGTAGTATTAGTGTGAGTGGTGGACATTGGCAGTTCTTC. The chain carries TRBV19 and TRBJ2-1, with D tentatively TRBD1 (5 bases). Per germline, CDR1 LNHDA and CDR2 SQIVND (reference sequence). The CDR3 contains 15 residues. Trimming pared 3 bases from V and 12 bases from J, leaving 21 bases between.

The chain employs TRBV29-1 and TRBJ2-7, with TRBD2 as a possible D gene (5 bases). The V end was cut by 3 bases, the J end by 4 bases, with 7 bases between. CDR3 length: 11 amino acids. Germline V gene data show CDR1 as SQVTM and CDR2 as ANQGSEA. CDR3 protein: CSVDRGYEQYF. Here the CDR3 DNA reads TGCAGCGTTGATCGGGGTTACGAGCAGTACTTC.

The rearrangement links TRBV6-1 to TRBJ1-5, with D possibly TRBD1 on 6 matching bases. V was shortened by 0 bases and J by 3 bases, with 21 bases between the two germline ends. Germline V lookup: CDR1 MNHNS, CDR2 SASEGT. The CDR3 loop spans 19 amino acids. CDR3 loop: CASSEAGVGGQRTNQPQHF. CDR3 bases: TGTGCCAGCAGTGAAGCGGGGGTCGGCGGACAGAGGACCAATCAGCCCCAGCATTTT.

The chain couples TRBV2 to TRBJ1-4; TRBD1 is a possible D gene (5 bases). There are 14 residues in the CDR3. Germline V gives CDR1 SNHLY, CDR2 FYNNEI. V was cut by 3 bases and J by 10 bases, with 15 bases left in between. The CDR3 protein is CASSDQGGMRKLFF. The DNA of the CDR3 is TGTGCCAGCAGTGATCAGGGAGGGATGAGAAAACTGTTTTTT.

The chain recombines TRBV6-6 with TRBJ2-5; D possibly corresponds to TRBD1 (6 bases). With 5 bases removed from V and 5 bases from J, the gap between germline ends came to 15 bases. Germline values: CDR1 MNHNY, CDR2 SVGAGI (reference sequence). The CDR3 runs 14 residues. The CDR3 DNA follows: TGTGCCAGCAGTCCGCCAGGGGTAGGGGAGACCCAGTACTTC. This translates into CASSPPGVGETQYF.

The chain employs TRBV6-1 and TRBJ1-2, with D perhaps TRBD1 (5 bases). Per the germline V gene, CDR1 is MNHNS and CDR2 is SASEGT. The V end was cut by 1 base, the J end by 7 bases, with 7 bases between. The length of the CDR3 is 12 residues. In DNA form, the CDR3 reads TGTGCCAGCAGTGAAGGGGGCAGTGGCTACACCTTC. Amino acid sequence: CASSEGGSGYTF.

Details on this clone: An end of the junction differs from the germline gene, which may be a read error. The chain uses TRBV2 and TRBJ1-1; weak D call: TRBD1 (6 bases). The CDR3 has 13 amino acids. CDR1 SNHLY and CDR2 FYNNEI come from the germline V gene. CDR3: CASSEGGETEAFF. DNA for the CDR3: TGTGCCAGCAGCGAAGGGGGGGAAACTGAAGCTTTCTTT.

The genes are TRBV5-6 and TRBJ2-6; D is possibly TRBD1 (7 bases). Germline V gene data show CDR1 as SGHDT and CDR2 as YYEEEE. CDR3 size: 16 residues. The V end lost 5 bases, the J end lost 2 bases, and 14 bases lay between the germline ends. The DNA for the CDR3 is TGTGCCAGCAGGCAGGAGGGGGCCCCTGGGGCCAACGTCCTGACTTTC. Amino acid sequence: CASRQEGAPGANVLTF.

The chain couples TRBV13 to TRBJ1-1; a possible D gene is TRBD1 (6 bases). Trimming took 5 bases from V and 0 from J, leaving 10 bases between them. Germline V gives CDR1 PRHDT, CDR2 FYEKMQ (reference sequence). The CDR3 extends over 14 amino acids. CDR3 sequence (DNA): TGTGCCAGCAGCAGGGGGAGAGTGAACACTGAAGCTTTCTTT. It encodes CASSRGRVNTEAFF.

The chain links TRBV5-8 to TRBJ1-5; maybe TRBD1 (6 bases). There are 19 residues in the CDR3. Trimming removed 0 bases from V and 1 base from J, with 20 bases in between. CDR1 is SGHTS, CDR2 YDEGEE, per germline. The DNA of the CDR3 is TGTGCCAGCAGCTTGGAGTTTAGTGGGGGCAAAGGAAGCAATCAGCCCCAGCATTTT. As protein: CASSLEFSGGKGSNQPQHF.